Following are 28 T cell receptor beta chains from one sample sequenced in a study of PD-1 blockade in classical Hodgkin lymphoma. All patients relapsed after autologous stem cell transplantation, and brentuximab vedotin exposure varied. Assay used: immunoSEQ multiplex PCR; TCRdb lists only in-frame clones, some missing. The table records around 99,000 clones, roughly 76% of them present only once. The sequenced sample was peripheral blood mononuclear cells (PBMCs), obtained before the second cycle of nivolumab. All receptors derive from a human donor with classical Hodgkin lymphoma.

The chain couples TRBV9 to TRBJ2-1, with D perhaps TRBD2 (5 bases). This CDR3 spans 16 amino acids. Germline values: CDR1 SGDLS, CDR2 YYNGEE. V dropped 0 bases and J dropped 4 bases, with 14 bases sitting between them. This CDR3 reads CASSVAGLVAYNEQFF. CDR3 coding DNA: TGTGCCAGCAGCGTAGCGGGGTTAGTCGCTTACAATGAGCAGTTCTTC.

V gene TRBV19 combines with J gene TRBJ2-7, with 7 bases identical to TRBD1. Germline trimming cut 5 bases from V and 1 base from J; bases unmatched to any gene: 11. Germline V CDR1 and CDR2: LNHDA, SQIVND (reference sequence). The CDR3 has 16 amino acids. The CDR3 nucleotides read TGTGCCAGTAGTGACAAGACAGGGTTGGCGTCCTACGAGCAGTACTTC. It specifies CASSDKTGLASYEQYF.

The rearrangement links TRBV6-5 to TRBJ1-1, with D possibly TRBD1 on 5 matching bases. Germline CDR1 is MNHEY and CDR2 is SVGAGI. The CDR3 totals 13 residues. Trimming stripped 5 bases from V and 3 bases from J, with 10 bases between. Written as DNA, the CDR3 is TGTGCCAGCAGTGCCGACAGCTACACTGAAGCTTTCTTT. Its protein product is CASSADSYTEAFF.

This clone was found a few times. V gene TRBV9 combines with J gene TRBJ2-7; 7 nucleotides line up with TRBD2. The V gene's germline CDR1 is SGDLS and CDR2 YYNGEE. The CDR3 totals 15 residues. The trim removed 3 bases at V and 0 bases at J, leaving 6 bases unmatched. The CDR3 bases are TGTGCCAGCAGCGCGAGGGACTATACCTCCTACGAGCAGTACTTC. Its translation is CASSARDYTSYEQYF.

The chain carries TRBV7-7 and TRBJ2-1; perhaps TRBD2 as D (7 bases). Germline V lookup: CDR1 SSHAT, CDR2 FNYEAQ (reference sequence). With 2 bases removed from V and 5 bases from J, the gap between germline ends came to 19 bases. The CDR3 totals 17 residues. The CDR3 coding sequence is TGTGCCAGCAGCTTAAAGGGGGAGGGTAGCTTCAACAATGAGCAGTTCTTC. Translated: CASSLKGEGSFNNEQFF.

The chain combines TRBV11-2 with TRBJ2-7, with TRBD2 matching over 11 bases. Germline V gene sequence: CDR1 SGHAT, CDR2 FQNNGV. CDR3 length: 18 residues. J was trimmed by 2 bases and V by 1 base; bases with no gene match: 10. CDR3 amino acids: CASSLVNPSGRMAYEQYF. The CDR3 DNA reads TGTGCCAGCAGCTTAGTGAATCCTAGCGGGAGGATGGCCTACGAGCAGTACTTC.

As regards this clone: One junction end disagrees with the germline gene, perhaps due to a read error. This sequence joins TRBV29-1 and TRBJ2-1, with 7 positions matching TRBD2. Looked up from germline, CDR1 is SQVTM and CDR2 is ANQGSEA. The CDR3 is 16 amino acids. In DNA, the CDR3 is TGCAGCGCTGAACAGCCCGAAGCGGGGTACTACAATGAGCAGTTCTTC. Protein: CSAEQPEAGYYNEQFF.

This clone was seen a single time. J is TRBJ2-7 and V is TRBV4-2; TRBD2 matches at 10 bases. The CDR3 covers 16 residues. Germline V lookup: CDR1 LGHNA, CDR2 YNFKEQ. The V segment lost 2 bases and the J segment 2 bases; nucleotides outside the gene matches: 6. The CDR3 region is CASSQRGLALTYEQYF. The CDR3 region has the DNA TGTGCCAGCAGCCAAAGGGGACTAGCGCTTACCTACGAGCAGTACTTC.

V is TRBV4-1 and J is TRBJ2-2; D might be TRBD2 (5 bases). Germline loops: CDR1 MGHRA, CDR2 YSYEKL. The CDR3 spans 16 residues. Deletions cut 2 bases from V and 2 bases from J, with 12 bases between. The CDR3 region has the DNA TGCGCCAGCAGCCAACGGTCTAGCCCCAACACCGGGGAGCTGTTTTTT. Its protein product is CASSQRSSPNTGELFF.

The chain combines TRBV19 with TRBJ2-3, with TRBD2 as a possible D gene (5 bases). V lost 3 bases, J lost 0 bases, and 7 bases lay in between. The CDR3 runs to 14 residues. Germline CDR1 LNHDA, CDR2 SQIVND (reference sequence). The CDR3 loop is CASSIGESTDTQYF. The CDR3, as DNA: TGTGCCAGTAGTATTGGGGAGAGCACAGATACGCAGTATTTT.

This clone was seen only a few times. V usage is TRBV19 and J usage is TRBJ1-2; D not certain. Germline V gene lookup returns CDR1 LNHDA and CDR2 SQIVND (reference sequence). V was trimmed by 7 bases and J by 3 bases, leaving 12 bases between them. The CDR3 runs to 13 residues. The CDR3 DNA reads as TGTGCCAGTACAGGATCAGACGACTATGGCTACACCTTC. Translation gives CASTGSDDYGYTF.

In the case of this clone: A much larger clone lies one base from this, so it may be a read error. V is TRBV7-9 and J is TRBJ1-2; D remains unclear. The CDR3 extends over 12 amino acids. Germline V gene data show CDR1 as SEHNR and CDR2 as FQNEAQ (reference sequence). CDR3 sequence: CASSSIEYGYIF. For the CDR3, the DNA is TGTGCCAGCAGCTCTATTGAATATGGCTACATCTTC.

This clone was picked up a small number of times. J is TRBJ2-3 and V is TRBV4-2, with 11 bases matching TRBD2. This CDR3 has 17 residues. Looked up from germline, CDR1 is LGHNA and CDR2 is YNFKEQ. V lost 4 bases and J lost 4; bases outside the gene matches: 10. The chain's CDR3 is CASSPTLAGGASDTQYF. CDR3 in DNA: TGTGCCAGCAGCCCGACGCTAGCGGGAGGTGCTTCAGATACGCAGTATTTT.

V and J are TRBV28 and TRBJ2-7; TRBD2 matches 7 bases. This CDR3 is 15 amino acids long. Germline V gene lookup returns CDR1 MDHEN and CDR2 SYDVKM. With 5 bases clipped from V and 5 bases from J, the junction kept 12 bases outside the gene matches. In DNA, the CDR3 is TGTGCCAGCAGTCCGGCGGGGGTATCGGGCAACGAGCAGTACTTC. Protein: CASSPAGVSGNEQYF.

The V gene is TRBV29-1, the J gene TRBJ1-1; unclear D gene. This CDR3 spans 12 amino acids. CDR1 is SQVTM and CDR2 is ANQGSEA in the germline V gene. V dropped 6 bases and J dropped 5 bases, with 13 bases sitting between them. CDR3 sequence reads: CSVRVQPTEAFF. The CDR3 DNA reads TGCAGCGTGAGGGTACAGCCGACTGAAGCTTTCTTT. The complete variable domain, with remaining parts taken from reference TRBV29-1 and TRBJ1-1, reads SAVISQKPSRDICQRGTSLTIQCQVDSQVTMMFWYRQQPGQSLTLIATANQGSEATYESGFVIDKFPISRPNLTFSTLTVSNMSPEDSSIYLCSVRVQPTEAFFGQGTRLTVV.

This clone turned up a few times. The V and J genes are TRBV30 and TRBJ2-3; 10 positions match TRBD2. J gave up 3 bases and V 2 bases, and 8 bases lay outside the gene matches. The length of the CDR3 is 16 residues. Germline V gene lookup returns CDR1 GTSNPN and CDR2 SVGIG (reference sequence). In DNA form, the CDR3 reads TGTGCCTGGAGTTCGAGACTAGCGGGTCCGACAGATACGCAGTATTTT. This gives the protein CAWSSRLAGPTDTQYF.

The chain is built from TRBV27 and TRBJ2-7; 7 bases are shared with TRBD2. CDR3 length equals 16 residues. From germline, CDR1 is MNHEY and CDR2 SMNVEV (reference sequence). The ends lost 2 bases at V and 4 bases at J; junction bases unmatched: 11. The CDR3 region is CASSLVPSGRDYEQYF. The CDR3 bases are TGTGCCAGCAGTTTAGTGCCTAGCGGTAGGGATTACGAGCAGTACTTC.

The chain couples TRBV28 to TRBJ1-1; tentative D call: TRBD1 (6 bases). This CDR3 has 12 amino acids. With 6 bases removed from V and 4 bases from J, the gap between germline ends came to 9 bases. CDR1 MDHEN and CDR2 SYDVKM come from the germline V gene. CDR3 DNA sequence: TGTGCCAGCAGCCAACAGGGCACTGAAGCTTTCTTT. Translated, it gives CASSQQGTEAFF.

This chain links TRBV27 with TRBJ1-5; D gene unclear. The CDR3 extends over 14 amino acids. Trimming took 6 bases from V and 6 from J, leaving 15 bases between them. CDR1 MNHEY and CDR2 SMNVEV come from the germline V gene (reference sequence). The CDR3: CASRGDINSQPQHF. The DNA of the CDR3 is TGTGCCAGCAGAGGCGACATAAACAGTCAGCCCCAGCATTTT.

This clone was detected a few times. The chain employs TRBV13 and TRBJ1-5; unclear D gene. CDR1 PRHDT and CDR2 FYEKMQ come from the germline V gene (reference sequence). Trimming removed 8 bases from V and 0 bases from J, with 17 bases in between. The CDR3 totals 16 residues. The CDR3 DNA sequence: TGTGCCAGCGCCCTGGGCGGACCCTATAGCAATCAGCCCCAGCATTTT. It codes for CASALGGPYSNQPQHF. Full variable domain (missing parts from reference TRBV13 and TRBJ1-5): AAGVIQSPRHLIKEKRETATLKCYPIPRHDTVYWYQQGPGQDPQFLISFYEKMQSDKGSIPDRFSAQQFSDYHSELNMSSLELGDSALYFCASALGGPYSNQPQHFGDGTRLSIL.

The chain links TRBV27 to TRBJ2-1; maybe TRBD2 (7 bases). CDR1 is MNHEY and CDR2 is SMNVEV in the germline V gene (reference sequence). CDR3 length: 17 residues. Trimming left V 5 bases short and J 1 base short, with 18 bases between. The CDR3 region has the DNA TGTGCCAGCAGTCTTGTTTGGGGGGGCGCTTCCTACAATGAGCAGTTCTTC. This sequence encodes CASSLVWGGASYNEQFF.

The chain has TRBV2 and TRBJ1-5; weak D call: TRBD1 (6 bases). V dropped 6 bases and J dropped 3 bases, with 18 bases sitting between them. The length of the CDR3 is 16 residues. The germline V gene encodes CDR1 SNHLY and CDR2 FYNNEI. CDR3 amino acids: CASSPSKWTDNQPQHF. DNA for the CDR3: TGTGCCAGCAGCCCCAGCAAATGGACAGACAATCAGCCCCAGCATTTT.

The chain has TRBV6-4 and TRBJ2-6; D is ambiguous. This CDR3 region has 16 residues. The ends were cut back, 0 bases at V and 0 bases at J, with 6 bases in the middle. CDR1 and CDR2 (germline): MRHNA, SNTAGT. CDR3: CASSDSGGSGANVLTF. DNA of the CDR3: TGTGCCAGCAGTGACTCGGGTGGCTCTGGGGCCAACGTCCTGACTTTC.

CDR3 in DNA: TGTGCCAGCACCCGAGGGATGCGGGATTACGAGCAGTACTTC. Its protein product is CASTRGMRDYEQYF. The chain uses TRBV2 and TRBJ2-7, with a possible D match to TRBD2 (6 bases). Germline lookup yields CDR1 SNHLY and CDR2 FYNNEI. The CDR3 contains 14 residues. The ends were cut back, 7 bases at V and 4 bases at J, with 17 bases in the middle. Based on the CDR3 plus reference TRBV2 and TRBJ2-7, the full variable domain is EPEVTQTPSHQVTQMGQEVILRCVPISNHLYFYWYRQILGQKVEFLVSFYNNEISEKSEIFDDQFSVERPDGSNFTLKIRSTKLEDSAMYFCASTRGMRDYEQYFGPGTRLTVT.

The chain is built from TRBV18 and TRBJ1-1, with D possibly TRBD1 on 6 matching bases. The CDR3 is made up of 15 amino acids. Trimming took 4 bases from V and 0 from J, leaving 12 bases between them. From germline, CDR1 is KGHSH and CDR2 LQKENI. CDR3 sequence (DNA): TGTGCCAGCTCACAAACCAGGGGCATGAACACTGAAGCTTTCTTT. Protein product: CASSQTRGMNTEAFF.

The gene calls are TRBV6-5 and TRBJ2-2, with D hard to call. Germline CDR1 is MNHEY and CDR2 is SVGAGI. Trimming left V 4 bases short and J 4 bases short, with 10 bases between. The CDR3 length is 14 residues. The CDR3 sequence is CASSWQRSTGELFF. The CDR3 bases are TGTGCCAGCAGTTGGCAACGAAGCACCGGGGAGCTGTTTTTT.

V usage is TRBV7-6 and J usage is TRBJ1-5; D gene unclear. Trimming left V 5 bases short and J 2 bases short, with 7 bases between. This CDR3 is built from 13 residues. Germline V gene data show CDR1 as SGHVS and CDR2 as FNYEAQ. The CDR3 sequence is CASSRYGNQPQHF. The CDR3 nucleotides read TGTGCCAGCAGCCGATATGGCAATCAGCCCCAGCATTTT.

This clone occurred a few times. This chain joins TRBV7-2 and TRBJ1-2; D call uncertain. Germline V CDR1 and CDR2: SGHTA, FQGNSA. V was trimmed by 5 bases and J by 5 bases, leaving 9 bases between them. The CDR3 length is 12 residues. The CDR3 sequence: CASSPTVYGYTF. CDR3 DNA: TGTGCCAGCAGCCCGACGGTTTATGGCTACACCTTC.